Following are 7 T cell receptor beta chains from one sample sequenced in a study of shared clonotypes between healthy human individuals. TCRdb's copy holds only in-frame clones and misses some; the assay was immunoSEQ multiplex PCR. The table includes about 490,000 clones, roughly 80% detected once. What was sequenced was PBMCs. Every receptor here comes from a woman in her 40s in good health. Some clones in this sample may be carry-over from other donors' samples.

V is TRBV5-4 and J is TRBJ1-2; D gene ambiguous. Trimming cost V 4 bases and J 3 bases, with 13 bases left between them. This CDR3 contains 14 residues. In germline, CDR1 is SGHNT, CDR2 YYREEE (reference sequence). CDR3 coding DNA: TGTGCCAGCAGCACCATCGGGGTAGACTATGGCTACACCTTC. Amino acids: CASSTIGVDYGYTF. The full variable domain, rest sourced from reference TRBV5-4 and TRBJ1-2, is ETGVTQSPTHLIKTRGQQVTLRCSSQSGHNTVSWYQQALGQGPQFIFQYYREEENGRGNFPPRFSGLQFPNYSSELNVNALELDDSALYLCASSTIGVDYGYTFGSGTRLTVV.

The rearrangement joins TRBV5-1 to TRBJ2-2; the D is unclear. Trimming pared 7 bases from V and 5 bases from J, leaving 18 bases between. Germline lookup yields CDR1 SGHRS and CDR2 YFSETQ. This CDR3 is built from 15 residues. The CDR3 is CASSLADLFTGELFF. Here the CDR3 DNA reads TGCGCCAGCTCTTTGGCGGATTTGTTTACCGGGGAGCTGTTTTTT.

As concerns this clone: The junction departs from germline at one end; a sequencing error may be responsible. V and J are TRBV7-7 and TRBJ2-2; 11 bases fit TRBD2. The germline V gene encodes CDR1 SSHAT and CDR2 FNYEAQ (reference sequence). The CDR3 runs to 16 residues. CDR3 region: CASSAIAGGPPGELFF. CDR3 in DNA: TGTGCTAGCAGCGCTATAGCGGGAGGGCCTCCCGGGGAGCTGTTTTTT.

Ten or more counts support this clone. The same CDR3 also results from other DNA sequences found in this sample. The chain recombines TRBV18 with TRBJ2-3, with a weak D call TRBD2 (6 bases). CDR1 KGHSH and CDR2 LQKENI come from the germline V gene. The CDR3 is 16 amino acids. Trimming took off 4 bases at V and 0 bases at J, with 14 bases between the two ends. The DNA for the CDR3 is TGTGCCAGCTCACTCGCTAGCGACCTAAGCACAGATACGCAGTATTTT. Its protein product is CASSLASDLSTDTQYF.

This clone turned up a few times. This rearrangement joins TRBV27 to TRBJ1-5; D remains unclear. V was pared by 3 bases and J by 6 bases, with 9 bases between. The CDR3 contains 13 residues. Germline CDR1 MNHEY, CDR2 SMNVEV (reference sequence). The CDR3 is CASSLRTGQPQHF. The CDR3 DNA sequence: TGTGCCAGCAGTTTGAGGACGGGTCAGCCCCAGCATTTT.

The chain couples TRBV19 to TRBJ2-5, with 7 nucleotides matching TRBD2. This CDR3 comprises 16 residues. The germline V gene has CDR1 LNHDA and CDR2 SQIVND (reference sequence). With V trimmed by 3 bases and J by 7 bases, 14 bases remained unmatched. The CDR3 DNA sequence: TGTGCCAGTAGTATTGAGTCTAGCGGCCGTTTCGGGACCCAGTACTTC. As protein: CASSIESSGRFGTQYF.

This chain uses TRBV10-1 with TRBJ2-1, with 8 bases identical to TRBD2. CDR1 and CDR2 from the germline V gene are WNHNN and SYGVQD (reference sequence). The trim removed 5 bases at V and 7 bases at J, leaving 7 bases unmatched. This CDR3 spans 14 amino acids. DNA for the CDR3: TGCGCCAGCAGTCCAAGCGGGAGTCAGAATGAGCAGTTCTTC. Protein sequence: CASSPSGSQNEQFF.